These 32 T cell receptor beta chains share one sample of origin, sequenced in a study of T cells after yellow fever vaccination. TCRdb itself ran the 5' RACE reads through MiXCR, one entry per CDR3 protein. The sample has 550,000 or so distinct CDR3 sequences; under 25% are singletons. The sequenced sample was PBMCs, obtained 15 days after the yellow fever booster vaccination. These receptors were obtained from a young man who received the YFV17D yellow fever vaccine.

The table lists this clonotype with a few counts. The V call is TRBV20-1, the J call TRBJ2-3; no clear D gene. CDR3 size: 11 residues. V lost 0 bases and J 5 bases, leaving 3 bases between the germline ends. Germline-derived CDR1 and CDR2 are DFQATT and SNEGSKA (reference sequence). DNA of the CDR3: TGCAGTGCTAGAGATGTAGATACGCAGTATTTT. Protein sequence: CSARDVDTQYF.

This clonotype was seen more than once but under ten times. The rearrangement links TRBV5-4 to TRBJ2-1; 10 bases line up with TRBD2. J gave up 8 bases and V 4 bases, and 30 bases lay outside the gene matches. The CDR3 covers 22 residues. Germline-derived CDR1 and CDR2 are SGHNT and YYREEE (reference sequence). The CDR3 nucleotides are TGTGCCAGCAGCCTGGCCTGGGTAGGGAGCGGGAGGGCCTTATCAGGATTCCATGAGCAGTTCTTC. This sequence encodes CASSLAWVGSGRALSGFHEQFF.

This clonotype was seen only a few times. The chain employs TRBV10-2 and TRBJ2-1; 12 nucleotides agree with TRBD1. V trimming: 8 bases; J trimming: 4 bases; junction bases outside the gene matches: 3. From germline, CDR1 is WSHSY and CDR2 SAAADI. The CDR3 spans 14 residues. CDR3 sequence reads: CASGGQGAYNEQFF. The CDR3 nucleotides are TGCGCCAGCGGGGGACAGGGGGCTTACAATGAGCAGTTCTTC.

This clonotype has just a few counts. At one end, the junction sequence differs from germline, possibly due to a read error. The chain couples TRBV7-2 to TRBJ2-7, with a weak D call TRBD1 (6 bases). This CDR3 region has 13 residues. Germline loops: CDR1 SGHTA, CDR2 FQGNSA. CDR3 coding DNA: TGTGCCAGCAGCATAGCCGACAGGTACGAGCAGTACTTC. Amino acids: CASSIADRYEQYF.

CDR3 nucleotides: TGTGCCAGCAGTGCGGTAGTGGGCAGCACAGATACGCAGTATTTT. Its protein product is CASSAVVGSTDTQYF. This chain connects TRBV25-1 to TRBJ2-3; D is unclear. Trimming stripped 4 bases from V and 0 bases from J, with 11 bases between. The CDR3 length is 15 residues. Germline CDR1 reads MGHDK; CDR2 reads SYGVNS.

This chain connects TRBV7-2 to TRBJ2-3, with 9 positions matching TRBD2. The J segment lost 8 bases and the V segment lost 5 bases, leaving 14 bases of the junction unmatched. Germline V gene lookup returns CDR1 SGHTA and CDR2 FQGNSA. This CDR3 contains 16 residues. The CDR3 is CASSLRIAGAGGTQYF. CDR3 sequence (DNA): TGTGCCAGCAGCCTACGGATAGCGGGGGCGGGTGGTACGCAGTATTTT.

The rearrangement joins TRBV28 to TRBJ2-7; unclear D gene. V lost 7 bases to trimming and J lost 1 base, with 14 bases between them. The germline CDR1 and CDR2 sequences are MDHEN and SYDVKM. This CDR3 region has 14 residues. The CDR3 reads CASIPPLGSYEQYF. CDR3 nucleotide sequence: TGTGCCAGCATCCCCCCTTTAGGATCCTACGAGCAGTACTTC.

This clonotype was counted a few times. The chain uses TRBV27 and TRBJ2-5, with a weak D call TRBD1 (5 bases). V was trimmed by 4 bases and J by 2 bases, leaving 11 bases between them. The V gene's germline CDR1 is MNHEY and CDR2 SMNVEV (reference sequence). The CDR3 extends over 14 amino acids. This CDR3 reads CASSWGVEQETQYF. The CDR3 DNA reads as TGTGCCAGCAGTTGGGGCGTCGAGCAAGAGACCCAGTACTTC.

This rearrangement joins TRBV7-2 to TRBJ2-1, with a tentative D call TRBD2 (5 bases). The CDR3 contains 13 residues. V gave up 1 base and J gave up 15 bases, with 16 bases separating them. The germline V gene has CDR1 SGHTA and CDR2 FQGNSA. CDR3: CASSLGLKQDWFF. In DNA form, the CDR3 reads TGTGCCAGCAGCTTAGGACTAAAGCAGGACTGGTTCTTC.

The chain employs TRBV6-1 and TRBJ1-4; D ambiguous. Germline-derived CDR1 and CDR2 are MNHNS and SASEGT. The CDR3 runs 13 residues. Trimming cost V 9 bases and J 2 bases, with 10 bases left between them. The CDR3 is CASARTTNEKLFF. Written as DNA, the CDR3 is TGTGCCAGTGCGAGGACGACTAATGAAAAACTGTTTTTT.

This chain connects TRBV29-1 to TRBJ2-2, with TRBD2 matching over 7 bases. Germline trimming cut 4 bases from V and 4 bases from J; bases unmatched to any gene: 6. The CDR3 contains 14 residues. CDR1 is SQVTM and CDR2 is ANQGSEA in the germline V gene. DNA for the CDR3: TGCAGCGTTGTTTTCGGGAGGTCCACCGGGGAGCTGTTTTTT. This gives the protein CSVVFGRSTGELFF.

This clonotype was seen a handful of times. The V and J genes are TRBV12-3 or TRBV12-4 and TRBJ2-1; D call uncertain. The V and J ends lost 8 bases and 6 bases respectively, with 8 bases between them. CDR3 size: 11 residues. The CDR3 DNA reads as TGTGCCAGCGAATTGGGCAATGAGCAGTTCTTC. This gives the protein CASELGNEQFF.

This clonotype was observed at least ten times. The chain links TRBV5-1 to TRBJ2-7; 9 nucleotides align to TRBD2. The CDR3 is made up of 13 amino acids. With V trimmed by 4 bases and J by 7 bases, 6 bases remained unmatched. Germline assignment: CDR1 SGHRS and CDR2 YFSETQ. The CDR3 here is CASSPVAGEEQYF. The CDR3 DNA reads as TGCGCCAGCAGCCCCGTAGCGGGAGAAGAGCAGTACTTC. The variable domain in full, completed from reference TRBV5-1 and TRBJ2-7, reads KAGVTQTPRYLIKTRGQQVTLSCSPISGHRSVSWYQQTPGQGLQFLFEYFSETQRNKGNFPGRFSGRQFSNSRSEMNVSTLELGDSALYLCASSPVAGEEQYFGPGTRLTVT.

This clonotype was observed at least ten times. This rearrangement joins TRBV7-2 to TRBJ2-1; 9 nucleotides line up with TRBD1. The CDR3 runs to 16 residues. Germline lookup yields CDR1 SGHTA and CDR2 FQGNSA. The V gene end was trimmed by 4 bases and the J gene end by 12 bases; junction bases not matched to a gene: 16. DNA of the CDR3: TGTGCCAGCAGCTCCGGCGGCGGGACAGGGCCTAGAGTGCAGTTCTTC. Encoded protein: CASSSGGGTGPRVQFF. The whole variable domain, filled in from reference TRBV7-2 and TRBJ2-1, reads GAGVSQSPSNKVTEKGKDVELRCDPISGHTALYWYRQSLGQGLEFLIYFQGNSAPDKSGLPSDRFSAERTGGSVSTLTIQRTQQEDSAVYLCASSSGGGTGPRVQFFGPGTRLTVL.

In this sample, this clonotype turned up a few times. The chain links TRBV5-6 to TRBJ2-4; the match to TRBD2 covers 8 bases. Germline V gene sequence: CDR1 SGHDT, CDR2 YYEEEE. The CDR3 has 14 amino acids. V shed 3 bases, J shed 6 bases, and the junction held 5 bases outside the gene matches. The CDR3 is CASSWLAGGNIQYF. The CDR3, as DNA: TGTGCCAGCAGCTGGCTAGCGGGTGGAAACATTCAGTACTTC.

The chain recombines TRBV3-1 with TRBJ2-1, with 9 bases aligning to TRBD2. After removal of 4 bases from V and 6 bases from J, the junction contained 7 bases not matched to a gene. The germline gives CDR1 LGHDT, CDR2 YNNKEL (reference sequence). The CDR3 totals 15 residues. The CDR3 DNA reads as TGTGCCAGCAGCCCCCCGGGGACTAGCCTCAATGAGCAGTTCTTC. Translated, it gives CASSPPGTSLNEQFF.

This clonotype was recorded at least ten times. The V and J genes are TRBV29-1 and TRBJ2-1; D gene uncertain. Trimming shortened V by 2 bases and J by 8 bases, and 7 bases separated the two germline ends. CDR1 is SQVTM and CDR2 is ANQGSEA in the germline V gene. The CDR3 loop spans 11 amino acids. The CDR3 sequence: CSVESLDEQFF. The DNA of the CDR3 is TGCAGCGTTGAATCTCTGGATGAGCAGTTCTTC.

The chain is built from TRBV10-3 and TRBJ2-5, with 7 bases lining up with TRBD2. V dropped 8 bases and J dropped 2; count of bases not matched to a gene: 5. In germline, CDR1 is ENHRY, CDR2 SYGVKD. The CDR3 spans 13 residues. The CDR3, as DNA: TGTGCCATCCAGCGGGGACCTCAAGAGACCCAGTACTTC. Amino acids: CAIQRGPQETQYF.

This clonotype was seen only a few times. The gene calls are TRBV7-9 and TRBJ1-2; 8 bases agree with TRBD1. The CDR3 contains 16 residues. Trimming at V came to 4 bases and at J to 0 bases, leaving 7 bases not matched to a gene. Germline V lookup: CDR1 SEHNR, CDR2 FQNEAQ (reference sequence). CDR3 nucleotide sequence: TGTGCCAGCAGCTCCCGGACAGGGAACGCTAACTATGGCTACACCTTC. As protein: CASSSRTGNANYGYTF.

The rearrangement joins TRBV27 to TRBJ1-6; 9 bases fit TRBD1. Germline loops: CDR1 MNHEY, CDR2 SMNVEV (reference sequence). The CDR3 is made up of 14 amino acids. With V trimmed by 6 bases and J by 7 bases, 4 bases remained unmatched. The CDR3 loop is CASSRDRVNSPLHF. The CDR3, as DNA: TGTGCCAGCAGCCGGGACAGGGTGAATTCACCCCTCCACTTT.

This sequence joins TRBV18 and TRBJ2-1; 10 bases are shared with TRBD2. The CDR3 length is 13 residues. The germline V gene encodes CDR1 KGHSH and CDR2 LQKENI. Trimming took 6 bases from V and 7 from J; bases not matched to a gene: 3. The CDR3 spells CASSGTSVNEQFF. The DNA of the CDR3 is TGTGCCAGCTCGGGGACTAGCGTGAATGAGCAGTTCTTC.

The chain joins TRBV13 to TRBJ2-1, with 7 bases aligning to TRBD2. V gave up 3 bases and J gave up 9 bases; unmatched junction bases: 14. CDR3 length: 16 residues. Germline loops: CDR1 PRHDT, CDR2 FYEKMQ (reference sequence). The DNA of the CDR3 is TGTGCCAGCAGCTTTCGACTAGCAGGGCCCCCAGGTGAGCAGTTCTTC. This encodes CASSFRLAGPPGEQFF.

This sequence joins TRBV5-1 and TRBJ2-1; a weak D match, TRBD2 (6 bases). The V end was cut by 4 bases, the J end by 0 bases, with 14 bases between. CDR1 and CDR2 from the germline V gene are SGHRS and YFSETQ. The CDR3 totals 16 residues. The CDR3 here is CASSPYSSVSYNEQFF. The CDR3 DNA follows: TGCGCCAGCAGCCCCTACTCTAGCGTCTCCTACAATGAGCAGTTCTTC.

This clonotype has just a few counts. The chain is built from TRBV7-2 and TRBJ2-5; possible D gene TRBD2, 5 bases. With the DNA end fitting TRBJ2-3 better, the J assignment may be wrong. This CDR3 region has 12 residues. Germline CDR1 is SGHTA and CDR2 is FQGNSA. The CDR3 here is CASSRAGETQYF. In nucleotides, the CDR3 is TGTGCCAGCAGCCGCGCCGGGGAGACGCAGTATTTT.

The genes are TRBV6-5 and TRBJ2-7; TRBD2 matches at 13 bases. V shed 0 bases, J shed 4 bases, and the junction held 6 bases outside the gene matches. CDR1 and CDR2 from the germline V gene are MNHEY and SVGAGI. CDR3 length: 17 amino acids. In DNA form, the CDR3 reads TGTGCCAGCAGTTACTCCTCCGGGACTAGCGGGAAATACGAGCAGTACTTC. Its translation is CASSYSSGTSGKYEQYF.

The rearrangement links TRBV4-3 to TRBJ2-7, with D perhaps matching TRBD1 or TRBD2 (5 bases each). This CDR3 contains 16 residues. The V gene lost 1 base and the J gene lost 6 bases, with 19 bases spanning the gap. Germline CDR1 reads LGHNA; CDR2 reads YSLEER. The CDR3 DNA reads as TGCGCCAGCAGCCAAGGCGCAGGGACGGCTCCTACCGAGCAGTACTTC. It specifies CASSQGAGTAPTEQYF.

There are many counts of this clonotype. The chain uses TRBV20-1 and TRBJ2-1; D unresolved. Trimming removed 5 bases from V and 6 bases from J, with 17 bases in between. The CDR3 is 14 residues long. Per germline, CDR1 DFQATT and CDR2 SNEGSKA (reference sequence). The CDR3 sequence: CSAEGFGRFNEQFF. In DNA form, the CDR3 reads TGCAGTGCTGAAGGATTTGGACGATTCAATGAGCAGTTCTTC.

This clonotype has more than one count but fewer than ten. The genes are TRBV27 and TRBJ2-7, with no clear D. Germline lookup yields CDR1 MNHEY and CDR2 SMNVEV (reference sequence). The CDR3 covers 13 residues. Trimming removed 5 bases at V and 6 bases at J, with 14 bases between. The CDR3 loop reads CASSAPSRSEQYF. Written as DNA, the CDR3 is TGTGCCAGCAGTGCCCCCTCTAGGAGCGAGCAGTACTTC.

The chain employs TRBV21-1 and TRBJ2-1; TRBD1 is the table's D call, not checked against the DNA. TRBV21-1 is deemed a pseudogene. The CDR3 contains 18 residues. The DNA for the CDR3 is TGTGCCAGCAGCAACCCTGACACGTCTTCCCGGTTACAGAATGAGCAGTTCTTC. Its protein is CASSNPDTSSRLQNEQFF.

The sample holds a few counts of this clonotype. The CDR3 coding sequence is TGTGCCAGCAGTTTGAGTCCTAGCTACATTCAGTACTTC. As protein: CASSLSPSYIQYF. The genes are TRBV6-2 or TRBV6-3 and TRBJ2-4, with a tentative D call TRBD2 (5 bases). Trimming removed 4 bases at V and 8 bases at J, with 12 bases between. The CDR3 length is 13 residues. CDR1 and CDR2 (germline): MNHEY, SVGEGT.

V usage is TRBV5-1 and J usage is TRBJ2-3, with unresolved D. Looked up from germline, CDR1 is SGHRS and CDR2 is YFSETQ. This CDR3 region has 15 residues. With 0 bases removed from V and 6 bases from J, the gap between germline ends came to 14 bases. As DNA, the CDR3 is TGCGCCAGCAGCTTGGATCTGGGTGCCCCCGATACGCAGTATTTT. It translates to CASSLDLGAPDTQYF.

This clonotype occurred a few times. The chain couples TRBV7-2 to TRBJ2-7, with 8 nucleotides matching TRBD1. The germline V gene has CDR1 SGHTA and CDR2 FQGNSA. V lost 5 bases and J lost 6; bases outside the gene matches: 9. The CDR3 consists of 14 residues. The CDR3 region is CASSPGQGGVEQYF. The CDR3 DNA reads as TGTGCCAGCAGCCCCGGACAGGGTGGGGTCGAGCAGTACTTC.